The 14 T cell receptor beta chains in this list originate from one sample, sequenced in a study of T cells in localized non-small cell lung cancer. TCRdb's copy holds only in-frame clones and misses some; the assay was immunoSEQ multiplex PCR. The sample gives around 3,000 clones, 20% to 30% of which show up once; around 5.8% is in the top ten. The sequencing here drew on lung tumor tissue, taken before any cancer treatment. These receptor sequences come from a woman aged 35 to 70 with stage I lung adenocarcinoma.

J is TRBJ2-3 and V is TRBV14, with unresolved D. CDR1 and CDR2 (germline): SGHDN, FVKESK. The CDR3 is 13 residues long. The V end lost 0 bases, the J end lost 4 bases, and 5 bases lay between the germline ends. CDR3 bases: TGTGCCAGCAGCCAAGATAACGCAGATACGCAGTATTTT. It codes for CASSQDNADTQYF.

The V and J genes are TRBV6-8 and TRBJ1-1; perhaps TRBD1 as D (5 bases). The CDR3 totals 16 residues. The germline V and J ends were trimmed by 0 bases and 5 bases, with 16 bases remaining between them. Per the germline V gene, CDR1 is MNHGY and CDR2 is SAAAGT. The CDR3 reads CASSYSKNQGRTEAFF. In nucleotides, the CDR3 is TGTGCCAGCAGTTACTCGAAAAATCAGGGAAGGACTGAAGCTTTCTTT.

This clone was counted a few times. This chain joins TRBV6-8 and TRBJ2-7; tentative D call: TRBD1 (5 bases). V lost 7 bases, J lost 0 bases, and 13 bases lay in between. The CDR3 sequence is 14 residues long. Germline V gene data show CDR1 as MNHGY and CDR2 as SAAAGT. CDR3 amino acids: CASNRGLSSYEQYF. Written as DNA, the CDR3 is TGTGCCAGCAATAGGGGTCTATCCTCCTACGAGCAGTACTTC.

The CDR3 is CASSEGRATNEKLFF. The CDR3 DNA sequence: TGCGCCAGCAGTGAGGGACGGGCAACTAATGAAAAACTGTTTTTT. V is TRBV10-2 and J is TRBJ1-4; no firm D call. CDR1 is WSHSY, CDR2 SAAADI, per germline. With 2 bases removed from V and 0 bases from J, the gap between germline ends came to 7 bases. The CDR3 extends over 15 amino acids.

This clone is medium-sized within its sample. V and J are TRBV11-3 and TRBJ2-5; 8 positions agree with TRBD1. The trim removed 1 base at V and 5 bases at J, leaving 6 bases unmatched. Germline lookup yields CDR1 SGHNT and CDR2 YENEEA. This CDR3 is 15 amino acids long. The CDR3 protein is CASSLGAGGRETQYF. The CDR3 DNA reads TGTGCCAGCAGCTTAGGGGCAGGGGGCAGGGAGACCCAGTACTTC.

The rearrangement uses TRBV27 and TRBJ2-1, with TRBD2 identical over 8 bases. Unmatched junction bases numbered 10, after V lost 6 bases and J lost 0 bases. The CDR3 sequence is 17 residues long. Germline V gene sequence: CDR1 MNHEY, CDR2 SMNVEV (reference sequence). CDR3: CASRNHRSGSSYNEQFF. Written as DNA, the CDR3 is TGTGCCAGCAGAAATCACCGAAGCGGGAGCTCCTACAATGAGCAGTTCTTC.

Judged by abundance, this clone is medium-sized. The rearrangement uses TRBV11-3 and TRBJ2-7, with D perhaps matching TRBD1 (6 bases). This CDR3 is built from 15 residues. V was pared by 4 bases and J by 6 bases, with 19 bases between. Germline V gives CDR1 SGHNT, CDR2 YENEEA. CDR3 amino acids: CASSSQTGTFAEQYF. CDR3 bases: TGTGCCAGCAGCTCCCAGACAGGAACCTTCGCCGAGCAGTACTTC. The whole variable domain, filled in from reference TRBV11-3 and TRBJ2-7, reads EAGVVQSPRYKIIEKKQPVAFWCNPISGHNTLYWYLQNLGQGPELLIRYENEEAVDDSQLPKDRFSAERLKGVDSTLKIQPAELGDSAVYLCASSSQTGTFAEQYFGPGTRLTVT.

This clone was detected only a few times. This chain connects TRBV9 to TRBJ2-1, with D perhaps matching TRBD2 (6 bases). Germline V CDR1 and CDR2: SGDLS, YYNGEE. The CDR3 totals 17 residues. V was pared by 3 bases and J by 6 bases, with 22 bases between. DNA for the CDR3: TGTGCCAGCAGCGCCAGGGCCGGGACTCACAAGAGCAATGAGCAGTTCTTC. This translates into CASSARAGTHKSNEQFF.

This clone occurred a few times. The chain has TRBV6-8 and TRBJ2-2; D might be TRBD1 or TRBD2, each matching 5 bases. CDR3 size: 15 residues. Deletions cut 7 bases from V and 2 bases from J, with 14 bases between. Germline CDR1 is MNHGY and CDR2 is SAAAGT. The CDR3 region is CASIKSGHNTGELFF. The CDR3 DNA reads as TGTGCCAGCATCAAAAGCGGACATAACACCGGGGAGCTGTTTTTT.

This clone was recorded a few times. The genes are TRBV11-3 and TRBJ1-2; the D is unclear. The V end was cut by 1 base, the J end by 7 bases, with 13 bases between. The germline V gene has CDR1 SGHNT and CDR2 YENEEA. The CDR3 runs to 14 residues. CDR3 in DNA: TGTGCCAGCAGCTTAGGGGTCCGGGTCGGTGGCTACACCTTC. Encoded protein: CASSLGVRVGGYTF.

The chain recombines TRBV28 with TRBJ1-1, with TRBD1 matching over 8 bases. The CDR3 has 16 amino acids. Germline V CDR1 and CDR2: MDHEN, SYDVKM. The V gene end was trimmed by 4 bases and the J gene end by 0 bases; junction bases not matched to a gene: 7. The CDR3 region is CASSSTGAAMNTEAFF. CDR3 coding DNA: TGTGCCAGCAGTTCGACAGGGGCGGCAATGAACACTGAAGCTTTCTTT.

This clone showed up just a few times. This sequence joins TRBV15 and TRBJ2-5, with 7 nucleotides matching TRBD1. This CDR3 has 16 residues. The germline gives CDR1 LNHNV, CDR2 YYDKDF (reference sequence). V dropped 3 bases and J dropped 5; count of bases not matched to a gene: 12. CDR3 coding DNA: TGTGCCACCAGCAGTGCCGGGACAGCAAACTATGAGACCCAGTACTTC. This gives the protein CATSSAGTANYETQYF.

This chain connects TRBV14 to TRBJ2-7; weak D call: TRBD1 (5 bases). Germline assignment: CDR1 SGHDN and CDR2 FVKESK. The CDR3 spans 13 residues. V was pared by 0 bases and J by 6 bases, with 9 bases between. CDR3 loop: CASSQDMGREQYF. CDR3 nucleotides: TGTGCCAGCAGCCAAGATATGGGGCGCGAGCAGTACTTC.

The rearrangement joins TRBV19 to TRBJ2-3; TRBD2 matches 7 bases. Germline lookup yields CDR1 LNHDA and CDR2 SQIVND (reference sequence). The CDR3 covers 13 residues. Trimming took 6 bases from V and 5 from J; bases not matched to a gene: 5. The CDR3 coding sequence is TGTGCCAGTAGACTCGGACTAGGAGATACGCAGTATTTT. It encodes CASRLGLGDTQYF.